Below, 27 T cell receptor beta chains from the same sample are listed, as sequenced in a study of early T cells in non-severe SARS-CoV-2 infection. From the 5' RACE reads, TCRdb called clonotypes with MiXCR, one entry per CDR3 protein. Of about 71,000 distinct CDR3 sequences detected, roughly an eighth appear once; the ten largest clones hold more than 13%. The sequencing sample was made of whole blood. These receptors were taken from an adult who was a healthcare worker with PCR-confirmed SARS-CoV-2 infection or an uninfected control (not recorded which).

This clonotype was seen ten or more times. The gene calls are TRBV29-1 and TRBJ2-7; TRBD1 matches at 7 bases. This CDR3 has 13 residues. Germline values: CDR1 SQVTM, CDR2 ANQGSEA. Trimming cost V 7 bases and J 9 bases; bases outside gene matches: 15. This chain's CDR3 is CSAGDGQVNSQYF. The CDR3 region has the DNA TGCAGCGCCGGTGACGGACAGGTTAATTCGCAGTACTTC.

The chain uses TRBV11-2 and TRBJ2-1, with D perhaps TRBD2 (5 bases). V shed 2 bases and J shed 9 bases, with 14 bases lying between them. Per the germline V gene, CDR1 is SGHAT and CDR2 is FQNNGV. The CDR3 totals 14 residues. CDR3 protein: CASSLKTRSGEQFF. For the CDR3, the DNA is TGTGCCAGCAGCTTAAAAACTAGATCTGGTGAGCAGTTCTTC.

In this sample, this clonotype turned up many times. The genes are TRBV12-5 and TRBJ2-3; D gene ambiguous. The germline V gene has CDR1 LGHNT and CDR2 FRNRAP. The CDR3 is 11 amino acids. The V end was cut by 7 bases, the J end by 0 bases, with 2 bases between. The CDR3 DNA reads TGTGCTAGTGCTAGCACAGATACGCAGTATTTT. It is translated as CASASTDTQYF.

The chain is built from TRBV28 and TRBJ2-3; D gene ambiguous. The CDR3 length is 12 residues. V lost 6 bases to trimming and J lost 5 bases, with 9 bases between them. CDR1 is MDHEN and CDR2 is SYDVKM in the germline V gene. The CDR3 protein is CASRDQVDTQYF. The DNA of the CDR3 is TGTGCCAGCAGGGATCAAGTAGATACGCAGTATTTT.

This clonotype was seen a few times. The chain uses TRBV7-3 and TRBJ1-1; a weak D match, TRBD1 (5 bases). The germline V gene encodes CDR1 SGHTA and CDR2 FQGTGA. The CDR3 is made up of 15 amino acids. Between the trimmed V and J ends, which lost 6 bases and 0 bases, there was a span of 14 bases. Written as DNA, the CDR3 is TGTGCCAGCAGTTCCCAGGGAGGGATGAACACTGAAGCTTTCTTT. It specifies CASSSQGGMNTEAFF.

At least ten counts were recorded for this clonotype. The chain recombines TRBV5-1 with TRBJ1-4; TRBD1 matches at 7 bases. V lost 3 bases to trimming and J lost 5 bases; unmatched junction nucleotides: 7. Germline-derived CDR1 and CDR2 are SGHRS and YFSETQ. There are 15 residues in the CDR3. CDR3 nucleotides: TGCGCCAGCAGCTCCCGGACAGGCGCGAATGAAAAACTGTTTTTT. It yields the protein CASSSRTGANEKLFF.

This chain connects TRBV7-3 to TRBJ1-3; no firm D call. Germline lookup yields CDR1 SGHTA and CDR2 FQGTGA. Trimming removed 1 base at V and 0 bases at J, with 7 bases between. CDR3 length: 15 residues. The DNA for the CDR3 is TGTGCCAGCAGCTTAAAGGGATCCTCTGGAAACACCATATATTTT. Translated, it gives CASSLKGSSGNTIYF.

At least ten counts were recorded for this clonotype. J is TRBJ1-2 and V is TRBV4-1, with a tentative D call TRBD1 (6 bases). The CDR3 is made up of 13 amino acids. V was pared by 0 bases and J by 8 bases, with 10 bases between. Looked up from germline, CDR1 is MGHRA and CDR2 is YSYEKL. CDR3 coding DNA: TGCGCCAGCAGCCAAGATCAGCAGGGGGGCTACACCTTC. Amino acid sequence: CASSQDQQGGYTF.

This clonotype was counted only a few times. The chain links TRBV18 to TRBJ1-4; no clear D gene. V was cut by 3 bases and J by 5 bases, with 7 bases left in between. This CDR3 has 13 amino acids. Germline V CDR1 and CDR2: KGHSH, LQKENI. The CDR3 is CASSPWQNEKLFF. The CDR3 DNA reads TGTGCCAGCTCACCTTGGCAGAATGAAAAACTGTTTTTT.

This clonotype was counted ten times or more. This sequence joins TRBV5-5 and TRBJ2-3; perhaps TRBD2 as D (5 bases). V lost 0 bases and J 2 bases, leaving 7 bases between the germline ends. The length of the CDR3 is 14 residues. CDR1 and CDR2 from the germline V gene are SGHKS and YYEKEE (reference sequence). This CDR3 reads CASSLGLTTDTQYF. The CDR3 DNA sequence: TGTGCCAGCAGCTTGGGACTAACCACAGATACGCAGTATTTT.

The chain joins TRBV18 to TRBJ1-3, with a possible D match to TRBD1 (6 bases). CDR3 size: 15 residues. V gave up 5 bases and J gave up 2 bases, with 13 bases separating them. The germline gives CDR1 KGHSH, CDR2 LQKENI. CDR3 in amino acids: CASSLQGLAGNTIYF. CDR3 nucleotides: TGTGCCAGCTCATTGCAGGGGCTAGCTGGAAACACCATATATTTT.

The chain is built from TRBV5-1 and TRBJ2-2; D not resolved. Trimming stripped 2 bases from V and 7 bases from J, with 12 bases between. CDR3 length: 14 residues. Germline V gene lookup returns CDR1 SGHRS and CDR2 YFSETQ. CDR3 DNA sequence: TGCGCCAGCAGCTTCGCGGTTTCAGGCGGGGAGCTGTTTTTT. As protein: CASSFAVSGGELFF.

The chain employs TRBV9 and TRBJ1-4, with D unresolved. CDR3 size: 14 residues. Trimming took 3 bases from V and 8 from J, leaving 14 bases between them. Germline-derived CDR1 and CDR2 are SGDLS and YYNGEE. DNA for the CDR3: TGTGCCAGCAGCGCGGACCCCCTAGGGGAAAAACTGTTTTTT. Its protein is CASSADPLGEKLFF.

This chain uses TRBV5-5 with TRBJ2-2; a weak D match, TRBD1 (5 bases). The CDR3 spans 14 residues. CDR1 and CDR2 (germline): SGHKS, YYEKEE (reference sequence). V shed 0 bases and J shed 5 bases, with 8 bases lying between them. CDR3 bases: TGTGCCAGCAGCTTGGGATCAGGGACCGGGGAGCTGTTTTTT. Its protein product is CASSLGSGTGELFF.

In its sample, this clonotype was seen many times. This rearrangement joins TRBV5-1 to TRBJ2-5; possibly TRBD1 for D (6 bases). The CDR3 totals 15 residues. Trimming pared 0 bases from V and 1 base from J, leaving 10 bases between. Germline loops: CDR1 SGHRS, CDR2 YFSETQ. This chain's CDR3 is CASSLAGTLQETQYF. CDR3 coding DNA: TGCGCCAGCAGCTTGGCAGGGACACTCCAAGAGACCCAGTACTTC.

The chain combines TRBV6-2 or TRBV6-3 with TRBJ2-7, with D unresolved. CDR3 length: 13 amino acids. V lost 10 bases and J lost 4, with 17 bases in between. Per the germline V gene, CDR1 is MNHEY and CDR2 is SVGEGT. The CDR3 is CATSGVSVYEQYF. As DNA, the CDR3 is TGTGCCACCTCTGGGGTTTCGGTTTACGAGCAGTACTTC.

This clonotype has a count of ten or more. The chain has TRBV5-5 and TRBJ1-1; no clear D gene. This CDR3 has 14 residues. V lost 3 bases and J lost 4, with 13 bases in between. Germline CDR1 SGHKS, CDR2 YYEKEE (reference sequence). For the CDR3, the DNA is TGTGCCAGCAGCTGGATAGTTGCGAGCACTGAAGCTTTCTTT. Protein sequence: CASSWIVASTEAFF. Supplemented by reference TRBV5-5 and TRBJ1-1, the full variable domain reads DAGVTQSPTHLIKTRGQQVTLRCSPISGHKSVSWYQQVLGQGPQFIFQYYEKEERGRGNFPDRFSARQFPNYSSELNVNALLLGDSALYLCASSWIVASTEAFFGQGTRLTVV.

This clonotype has a single count. The V and J genes are TRBV3-1 and TRBJ1-1; D possibly corresponds to TRBD1 (6 bases). With 1 base removed from V and 8 bases from J, the gap between germline ends came to 11 bases. The germline V gene encodes CDR1 LGHDT and CDR2 YNNKEL (reference sequence). This CDR3 region has 13 residues. The CDR3 DNA is TGTGCCAGCAGCCAAGTTGGGGGCAGAGAAGCTTTCTTT. It codes for CASSQVGGREAFF. Full variable domain (rest looked up from reference TRBV3-1 and TRBJ1-1): DTAVSQTPKYLVTQMGNDKSIKCEQNLGHDTMYWYKQDSKKFLKIMFSYNNKELIINETVPNRFSPKSPDKAHLNLHINSLELGDSAVYFCASSQVGGREAFFGQGTRLTVV.

This clonotype was picked up many times. The V and J genes are TRBV5-5 and TRBJ2-7; D unresolved. Trimming took 1 base from V and 0 from J, leaving 8 bases between them. The CDR3 runs to 14 residues. CDR1 and CDR2 (germline): SGHKS, YYEKEE (reference sequence). In DNA form, the CDR3 reads TGTGCCAGCAGCTTGCAGGTCCTCTCCTACGAGCAGTACTTC. Translating gives CASSLQVLSYEQYF.

V gene TRBV6-6 combines with J gene TRBJ1-1, with a possible D match to TRBD1 (6 bases). Trimming removed 7 bases from V and 11 bases from J, with 14 bases in between. Germline assignment: CDR1 MNHNY and CDR2 SVGAGI (reference sequence). This CDR3 has 11 amino acids. The CDR3 protein is CASTLGGRAFF. The CDR3 DNA follows: TGTGCCAGCACCTTAGGGGGACGGGCTTTCTTT.

The chain employs TRBV14 and TRBJ1-4; D possibly corresponds to TRBD1 (5 bases). The CDR3 is 15 residues long. The ends were cut back, 2 bases at V and 6 bases at J, with 13 bases in the middle. Germline V gene sequence: CDR1 SGHDN, CDR2 FVKESK. The CDR3 nucleotides are TGTGCCAGCAGCCAAAAAACAGGCCCTTATGAAAAACTGTTTTTT. It codes for CASSQKTGPYEKLFF.

This clonotype has more than one count but fewer than ten. The chain couples TRBV10-3 to TRBJ2-6; unclear D gene. The CDR3 runs to 15 residues. Germline V gene data show CDR1 as ENHRY and CDR2 as SYGVKD. Trimming stripped 0 bases from V and 4 bases from J, with 7 bases between. The CDR3 DNA sequence: TGTGCCATCAGTGAGTCCCTTAAAGGGGCCAACGTCCTGACTTTC. Amino acids: CAISESLKGANVLTF.

This clonotype was recorded at least ten times. The germline gene is not matched at one end of the junction; a read error may be the cause. The rearrangement uses TRBV20-1 and TRBJ2-7; D perhaps matches TRBD2 (5 bases). The V gene's germline CDR1 is DFQATT and CDR2 SNEGSKA (reference sequence). The CDR3 consists of 14 residues. The CDR3 coding sequence is TGCAATGCTAGACACCCGGGGTCTCCCTACGAGCAGTACTTC. Protein sequence: CNARHPGSPYEQYF.

V and J are TRBV5-1 and TRBJ2-3; TRBD1 aligns across 7 bases. The J segment lost 3 bases and the V segment lost 0 bases, leaving 4 bases of the junction unmatched. Germline values: CDR1 SGHRS, CDR2 YFSETQ. This CDR3 is built from 15 residues. This CDR3 reads CASSLDRGWTDTQYF. Written as DNA, the CDR3 is TGCGCCAGCAGCTTGGACAGGGGTTGGACAGATACGCAGTATTTT.

The rearrangement links TRBV18 to TRBJ2-2; no reliable D call. The germline V and J ends were trimmed by 2 bases and 0 bases, with 10 bases remaining between them. CDR1 is KGHSH and CDR2 is LQKENI in the germline V gene. This CDR3 has 16 residues. The CDR3: CASSPIRRANTGELFF. CDR3 sequence (DNA): TGTGCCAGCTCACCAATAAGAAGAGCGAACACCGGGGAGCTGTTTTTT.

This clonotype was detected a few times. This rearrangement joins TRBV6-5 to TRBJ2-7; no firm D call. The germline CDR1 and CDR2 sequences are MNHEY and SVGAGI. CDR3 size: 11 residues. The ends were cut back, 5 bases at V and 6 bases at J, with 8 bases in the middle. CDR3 coding DNA: TGTGCCAGCAGTAGAATTGGCGAGCAGTACTTC. This translates into CASSRIGEQYF.

This clonotype was recorded a few times. V gene TRBV19 combines with J gene TRBJ2-3, with D unresolved. This CDR3 contains 14 residues. Germline assignment: CDR1 LNHDA and CDR2 SQIVND (reference sequence). V was clipped by 3 bases and J by 0 bases, with 7 bases between them. The DNA for the CDR3 is TGTGCCAGTAGTATCGGCCCTAGCACAGATACGCAGTATTTT. Residues: CASSIGPSTDTQYF.